The table lists the clone carrying this T cell receptor beta chain with a few counts. These data belong to a study of blood T cells in healthy people across ages. The sample, around 10 milliliters of peripheral blood, was drawn from each donor. The CDR3 contains 13 residues. Germline V gives CDR1 LGHDT, CDR2 YNNKEL (reference sequence). V was cut by 0 bases and J by 11 bases, with 13 bases left in between. A J-beta primer mix and a sample-barcoded 5' primer were used in a second PCR of about 7 to 12 cycles. A 12-random-nucleotide template-switch adaptor tagged each cDNA molecule. TCRdb reprocessed the 5' RACE reads with MiXCR, giving one entry per CDR3 protein. The repertoire has some 710,000 distinct CDR3 sequences, 22% of them found once; the top ten carry about 22%.

The chain is built from TRBV3-1 and TRBJ2-5, with D perhaps TRBD2 (5 bases). The specimen sequenced was blood. This sequence originates from a man aged 65 to 85 in good health. The CDR3 nucleotides read TGTGCCAGCAGCCAAGATAGACGGTGGGAGCAGTACTTC. This translates into CASSQDRRWEQYF.